This entry features one T cell receptor beta chain sequence. This clone has a handful of counts. Its recognized antigen is unknown. Per-nucleotide qualities are absent, and no much larger clonotype sits a single base away. These data are taken from a study of shared clonotypes between healthy human individuals (dated by TCRdb to 2020 to 2021). For the wider study: The cohort included a few men and a couple of women between 18 and 49 years of age. Leukapheresis yielded between about 0.85 and 10 billion PBMCs per donor. To increase sequencing depth and limit assay-specific biases, TCR repertoire library preparation and sequencing were carried out by different laboratories using diverse techniques. For each donor, CD4 naive and CD4 memory were each given three plates, CD8 naive was given two plates, and CD8 memory was given one plate. To estimate repertoire size and how much clonotypes are shared between individuals, the study performed deep sequencing of blood TCR repertoires from a handful of healthy adults.

Donors were healthy HIV-negative adults with no recently reported acute infections or vaccinations. Every donor was a Caucasian adult living in Nashville, Tennessee, USA. CD4+ T cells were enriched through magnetic negative selection, after which naive cells were positively selected on CD45RA and the remaining negative fraction served as the memory subset. Blood was collected by leukapheresis, and PBMCs were isolated by Ficoll-Histopaque density gradient centrifugation and then cryopreserved in liquid nitrogen vapor phase. Purity and quantity of every magnetically sorted T cell population were checked by analytical flow cytometry. Genomic DNA was isolated from each sorted fraction and quantified by UV absorbance on a Nanodrop 2000c. Using the deep immunoSEQ assay, TCR CDR3 regions were amplified from genomic DNA by multiplex PCR. Extracted genomic DNA from each cell subset was distributed evenly across all wells of several immunoSEQ 96-well plates, and each plate was treated as a replicate. For sorted subsets, each replicate PCR was loaded with approximately 190 ng genomic DNA, equivalent to about 30,000 T cell genomes. Purified libraries were quantified with a Qubit 3.0 fluorometer, sized on a Bioanalyzer 2100, and re-quantified with the KAPA Library Quantification kit. Every immunoSEQ 96-well plate was sequenced on a separate single-read 150-cycle Illumina NextSeq 550 flow cell. The paper's data handling went like this. Because the immunoSEQ output held only junctional sequences and lacked quality scores, the filtering could not match the filtering applied to full-length reads. To assign V/J genes and CDR3, sequences were annotated using PyIR, a Python wrapper for IgBLAST v1.9, with IMGT germline references. Reads were filtered out if the reads had weak V/J assignments (E-value above 1e-6), no CDR3, stop codons, out-of-frame junctions, or ambiguous translated residues. A V3J clonotype was defined by an identical inferred V gene, J gene, and CDR3 amino acid sequence. To compute the percentage overlap between repertoires, the number of shared unique clonotypes was divided by the size of the smaller repertoire. RTK rarefaction, the Chao1 estimator, and Recon v2.1 estimates of unobserved clonotypes were used to assess repertoire richness. Generation probabilities for all TCRbeta clonotypes obtained by the gDNA method from a handful of donors were computed using OLGA. TCRdb retrieved this table from immuneACCESS and kept in-frame rearrangements only. Not all clones are present; in checked studies, unresolved V genes account for under half, and no reason is known for the remainder. The V and J calls and clone size are taken from that table; D and trimming were inferred from the DNA. Across this sample there are around 700,000 clones, with approximately 79% seen only once. Of the sample, around 1.8% falls within the top ten clones.

Between the V and J ends, shortened by 4 bases and 4 bases respectively, the junction contains 4 bases. The CDR3 numbers 11 residues from cysteine through phenylalanine. Just CDR3 DNA is preserved here, 33 bases in frame from base 1. CDR1 SGHNT and CDR2 YYREEE were looked up in the germline V gene (reference sequence). Overall study results and their limits: When several donors were compared, the shared fraction of clonotypes was about 5% for naive CD4, about 4% for naive CD8, 2.3% for memory CD4, and 0.35% to 0.4% for memory CD8. Pairwise subsampling led to the expectation that sequencing depth would affect the degree of clonotype sharing among donors. Higher generation probabilities were observed for clonotypes shared by all four sorted-subset donors than for non-shared clonotypes. Rarefaction of sorted-subset datasets indicated incomplete sequencing despite the large sequencing depth. Sampling was restricted to blood, and TCR repertoires in tissue are likely to differ from TCR repertoires in blood. The small number of donors limited the genetic and exposure-history diversity represented. Naive subsets generally had larger estimated clonotype richness than memory subsets.

The TCR sequence derives from a woman aged 25-40 years in good health. The V gene is TRBV5-4 and the J gene is TRBJ2-3; the D gene cannot be named for sure. The sequencing sample was made of memory CD4+ T cells sorted from blood. The label giving this sample's cell subset or site can be read as: CD45RA-negative fraction. The bases read TGTGCCAGCAGCAACCCAGATACGCAGTATTTT. This encodes CASSNPDTQYF.